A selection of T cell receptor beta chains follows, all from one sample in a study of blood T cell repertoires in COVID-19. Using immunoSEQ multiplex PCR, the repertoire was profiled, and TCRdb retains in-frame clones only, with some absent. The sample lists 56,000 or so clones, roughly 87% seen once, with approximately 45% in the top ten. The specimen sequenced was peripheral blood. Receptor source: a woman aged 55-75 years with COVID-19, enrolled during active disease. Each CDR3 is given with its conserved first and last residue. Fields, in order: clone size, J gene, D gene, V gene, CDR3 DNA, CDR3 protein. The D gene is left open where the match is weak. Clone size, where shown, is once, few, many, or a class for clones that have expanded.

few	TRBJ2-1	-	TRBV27	TGTGCCAGCAGTCCCAATCCGGTGTATTACAATGAGCAGTTCTTC	CASSPNPVYYNEQFF
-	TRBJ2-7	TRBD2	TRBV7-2	TGTGCCAGCAGCTGGGCCGGGGGGGCCTACGAGCAGTACTTC	CASSWAGGAYEQYF
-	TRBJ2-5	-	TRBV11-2	TGTGCCAGCAGCTTAGCCCCAGAAAAGACCCAGTACTTC	CASSLAPEKTQYF
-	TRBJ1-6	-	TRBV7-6	TGTGCCAGCAGCTTAGTTATCCAGGGGAATTCACCCCTCCACTTT	CASSLVIQGNSPLHF
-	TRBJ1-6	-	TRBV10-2	TGCGCCAGCAGTGAGACAACAGGCACTCTTCCCCTCCACTTT	CASSETTGTLPLHF
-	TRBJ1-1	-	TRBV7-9	TGTGCCAGCAGCTTAGGTGCGGATGGCACTGAAGCTTTCTTT	CASSLGADGTEAFF
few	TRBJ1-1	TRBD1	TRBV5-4	TGTGCCAGCAGCTTGGCCGGCCGGACAGGGACTGAAGCTTTCTTT	CASSLAGRTGTEAFF
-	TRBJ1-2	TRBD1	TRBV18	TGTGCCAGCACCTCCGGGGACAGCCTAGTGGGATATTATGGCTACACCTTC	CASTSGDSLVGYYGYTF
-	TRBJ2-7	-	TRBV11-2	TGTGCCAGCAGCTTTTCACAGGCCCTTGGCTACGAGCAGTACTTC	CASSFSQALGYEQYF
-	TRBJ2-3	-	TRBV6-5	TGTGCCAGCAGTTCTAGGCCGTACACAGATACGCAGTATTTT	CASSSRPYTDTQYF
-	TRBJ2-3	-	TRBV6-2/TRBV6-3	TGTGCCAGCAGTTACTCCCGGCTGGGCTCCGATTTGTGGGATACGCAGTATTTT	CASSYSRLGSDLWDTQYF
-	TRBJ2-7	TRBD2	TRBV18	TGTGCCAGCTCACGTACTAGCGGGAGGGACGACGAGCAGTACTTC	CASSRTSGRDDEQYF